A selection of T cell receptor beta chains follows, all from one sample in a study of a mutant IDH1 vaccine in newly diagnosed glioma. This table comes from immunoSEQ multiplex PCR, and its TCRdb copy is limited to in-frame clones, with some not included. Of around 50,000 clones listed, roughly 89% are singletons. Sequences were derived from PBMCs, sampled from a glioma patient treated with radiotherapy, temozolomide or both. These receptors came from a man aged 35 to 55 with glioma. Both conserved end residues are part of each CDR3. The D gene is left open where the match is weak. Only some rows state a clone size, as once, few, many or a class for expanded clones.

cdr3_aa: CASSFSGVSDTQYF
cdr3_nt: TGTGCCAGCAGCTTTAGCGGGGTCTCAGATACGCAGTATTTT
j_call: TRBJ2-3
v_call: TRBV7-9
d_call: TRBD2
clone_size: -

cdr3_aa: CASSPSGQARSSYEQYF
cdr3_nt: TGTGCCAGTAGTCCAAGTGGGCAGGCGAGGAGCTCCTACGAGCAGTACTTC
j_call: TRBJ2-7
v_call: TRBV19
d_call: -
clone_size: -

cdr3_aa: CASSAQEAGRNEQFF
cdr3_nt: TGTGCCAGTAGCGCGCAGGAAGCTGGTAGGAATGAGCAGTTCTTC
j_call: TRBJ2-1
v_call: TRBV19
d_call: -
clone_size: -

cdr3_aa: CASSSNSHSGNTIYF
cdr3_nt: TGTGCCAGCAGCTCTAACTCCCACTCTGGAAACACCATATATTTT
j_call: TRBJ1-3
v_call: TRBV5-4
d_call: -
clone_size: once

cdr3_aa: CASSSSRTAEAFF
cdr3_nt: TGTGCCAGCAGCTCCAGCCGGACAGCGGAAGCTTTCTTT
j_call: TRBJ1-1
v_call: TRBV9
d_call: -
clone_size: few

cdr3_aa: CASSLGTTKNIQYF
cdr3_nt: TGTGCCAGCAGTCTGGGGACGACCAAAAACATTCAGTACTTC
j_call: TRBJ2-4
v_call: TRBV6-5
d_call: -
clone_size: -

cdr3_aa: CASSLAIGSGELFF
cdr3_nt: TGCGCCAGCAGCTTGGCCATCGGTTCCGGGGAGCTGTTTTTT
j_call: TRBJ2-2
v_call: TRBV5-1
d_call: -
clone_size: -

cdr3_aa: CASREGPYSNQPQHF
cdr3_nt: TGTGCCAGTCGGGAGGGACCGTATAGCAATCAGCCCCAGCATTTT
j_call: TRBJ1-5
v_call: TRBV6-4
d_call: -
clone_size: -

cdr3_aa: CASSQAHPGLAGGETQYF
cdr3_nt: TGCGCCAGCAGCCAAGCCCACCCGGGACTAGCGGGAGGAGAGACCCAGTACTTC
j_call: TRBJ2-5
v_call: TRBV4-3
d_call: TRBD2
clone_size: -

cdr3_aa: CATRPGRTPYEQYF
cdr3_nt: TGTGCCACCAGACCCGGGAGGACCCCCTACGAGCAGTACTTC
j_call: TRBJ2-7
v_call: TRBV6-1
d_call: TRBD2
clone_size: -

cdr3_aa: CASSFRYGYTF
cdr3_nt: TGTGCCAGCAGCTTCCGGTATGGCTACACCTTC
j_call: TRBJ1-2
v_call: TRBV5-4
d_call: -
clone_size: few

cdr3_aa: CASRQQGSLDIQYF
cdr3_nt: TGTGCCAGCAGGCAACAGGGTAGTTTGGACATTCAGTACTTC
j_call: TRBJ2-4
v_call: TRBV11-2
d_call: -
clone_size: -

cdr3_aa: CASSLGVGANVLTF
cdr3_nt: TGTGCCAGCAGCTTAGGAGTTGGGGCCAACGTCCTGACTTTC
j_call: TRBJ2-6
v_call: TRBV7-9
d_call: -
clone_size: -

cdr3_aa: CASSLAATHEQYF
cdr3_nt: TGCGCCAGCAGCTTGGCAGCAACCCACGAGCAGTACTTC
j_call: TRBJ2-7
v_call: TRBV5-1
d_call: -
clone_size: -

cdr3_aa: CASSLVSGSRGQFF
cdr3_nt: TGTGCCAGCAGCTTAGTGTCCGGATCAAGGGGGCAGTTCTTC
j_call: TRBJ2-1
v_call: TRBV11-2
d_call: -
clone_size: once

cdr3_aa: CASSRQPVTGNTIYF
cdr3_nt: TGTGCCAGCAGCCGACAGCCAGTAACTGGAAACACCATATATTTT
j_call: TRBJ1-3
v_call: TRBV14
d_call: -
clone_size: -

cdr3_aa: CAIGKGTGNTIYF
cdr3_nt: TGTGCCATCGGAAAGGGGACCGGAAACACCATATATTTT
j_call: TRBJ1-3
v_call: TRBV10-3
d_call: -
clone_size: -

cdr3_aa: CSVEDLRVNPQETQYF
cdr3_nt: TGCAGCGTTGAAGATCTTCGGGTAAACCCACAGGAGACCCAGTACTTC
j_call: TRBJ2-5
v_call: TRBV29-1
d_call: -
clone_size: -

cdr3_aa: CASSFLTGTRIFWGETQYF
cdr3_nt: TGTGCCAGCAGTTTTCTCACCGGGACAAGGATTTTTTGGGGAGAGACCCAGTACTTC
j_call: TRBJ2-5
v_call: TRBV28
d_call: -
clone_size: -

cdr3_aa: CASRDNYEQYF
cdr3_nt: TGTGCCAGCAGGGACAACTACGAGCAGTACTTC
j_call: TRBJ2-7
v_call: TRBV2
d_call: -
clone_size: -

cdr3_aa: CASSPLTGGRYEQYF
cdr3_nt: TGTGCCAGCAGTCCGCTGACAGGGGGTAGGTACGAGCAGTACTTC
j_call: TRBJ2-7
v_call: TRBV28
d_call: TRBD1
clone_size: -

cdr3_aa: CASSPLNRFTYEQYF
cdr3_nt: TGTGCCAGCAGCCCCTTAAACAGGTTTACCTACGAGCAGTACTTC
j_call: TRBJ2-7
v_call: TRBV14
d_call: -
clone_size: -

cdr3_aa: CASSLAALNTEAFF
cdr3_nt: TGTGCCAGCAGTTTAGCAGCCCTGAACACTGAAGCTTTCTTT
j_call: TRBJ1-1
v_call: TRBV28
d_call: -
clone_size: -

cdr3_aa: CATSGVHHHQPQHF
cdr3_nt: TGTGCCACCAGCGGAGTCCACCACCATCAGCCCCAGCATTTT
j_call: TRBJ1-5
v_call: TRBV15
d_call: -
clone_size: -

cdr3_aa: CAMAGWDSYEQYF
cdr3_nt: TGTGCCATGGCTGGGTGGGACTCCTACGAGCAGTACTTC
j_call: TRBJ2-7
v_call: TRBV5-4
d_call: -
clone_size: -

cdr3_aa: CASSLVVGAGELFF
cdr3_nt: TGTGCCAGCAGCTTAGTAGTTGGGGCCGGGGAGCTGTTTTTT
j_call: TRBJ2-2
v_call: TRBV7-9
d_call: -
clone_size: -

cdr3_aa: CASSQYYGSGNTIYF
cdr3_nt: TGTGCCAGCAGCCAGTACTACGGTTCTGGAAACACCATATATTTT
j_call: TRBJ1-3
v_call: TRBV14
d_call: -
clone_size: once

cdr3_aa: CASRGPYEQYF
cdr3_nt: TGTGCCAGCAGGGGGCCGTACGAGCAGTACTTC
j_call: TRBJ2-7
v_call: TRBV6-5
d_call: -
clone_size: -

cdr3_aa: CASSLAGGAYEQYF
cdr3_nt: TGTGCCAGCAGCTTAGCGGGCGGAGCCTACGAGCAGTACTTC
j_call: TRBJ2-7
v_call: TRBV7-6
d_call: -
clone_size: -